Given below is one T cell receptor (beta chain) in context. Its antigen is currently unknown. The entry originates in a study of a mutant IDH1 vaccine in newly diagnosed glioma. Study in general: Once 4-6 weeks had passed after radiotherapy alone, vaccination started, or it started with temozolomide cycles.

The protocol was immunoSEQ multiplex PCR, while the TCRdb copy is restricted to in-frame clones and leaves out a portion. The table includes about 59,000 clones, under 85% detected once. Noted time point: week 47, end of study. The investigators gave 300 ug of mutant IDH1 20-mer peptide in each vaccine dose, together with topical imiquimod. The CDR3 consists of 14 residues. With 6 bases clipped from V and 1 base from J, the junction kept 3 bases outside the gene matches. In germline, CDR1 is LNHDA, CDR2 SQIVND (reference sequence). This receptor was taken from a man between 25 and 39 years old with glioma. Specimen: PBMCs, collected from a glioma patient whose treatment included an IDH1 peptide vaccine. The rearrangement uses TRBV19 and TRBJ2-3; 8 bases agree with TRBD1. In nucleotides, the CDR3 is TGTGCCAGTAGCCCGGACAGGGGCACAGATACGCAGTATTTT. This encodes CASSPDRGTDTQYF.